The 12 T cell receptor beta chains below come from one sample, sequenced in a study of cytomegalovirus exposure and HLA in healthy donors (dated by TCRdb to 2016 to 2017). Library preparation was by the immunoSEQ multiplex PCR assay. For the multiplex PCR, a mixture combining 60 forward primers for TCR Vbeta segments and 13 reverse primers for TCR Jbeta segments was used. Drawn from immuneACCESS, this table holds only the in-frame rearrangements with V and J called that TCRdb kept. Clones are partly lost; checked studies trace under half to an unresolved V gene and leave the rest unexplained. The sample table shows under 250,000 clones, and approximately 78% are seen once. The ten largest clones add up to approximately 3.9% of the sample. Sequencing was performed on PBMCs. These receptors originate from a male donor in good health and CMV-seronegative.

The CDR3 here is CASAWGDSGNYEQYF. In DNA, the CDR3 is TGTGCTAGCGCTTGGGGGGATAGCGGGAACTACGAGCAGTACTTC. The chain has TRBV7-7 and TRBJ2-7; TRBD2 matches 8 bases. From germline, CDR1 is SSHAT and CDR2 FNYEAQ (reference sequence). The CDR3 has 15 amino acids. Complete variable domain (other parts from reference TRBV7-7 and TRBJ2-7): GAGVSQSPRYKVTKRGQDVTLRCDPISSHATLYWYQQALGQGPEFLTYFNYEAQPDKSGLPSDRFSAERPEGSISTLTIQRTEQRDSAMYRCASAWGDSGNYEQYFGPGTRLTVT.

The V gene is TRBV29-1, the J gene TRBJ1-5; D is undetermined. The CDR3 runs 12 residues. CDR1 SQVTM and CDR2 ANQGSEA come from the germline V gene. V was trimmed by 4 bases and J by 3 bases, leaving 7 bases between them. This CDR3 is CSVGQYNQPQHF. The CDR3 DNA reads as TGCAGCGTTGGCCAGTACAATCAGCCCCAGCATTTT.

The chain links TRBV10-2 to TRBJ2-1, with no clear D. Per germline, CDR1 WSHSY and CDR2 SAAADI. The germline V and J ends were trimmed by 0 bases and 6 bases, with 6 bases remaining between them. This CDR3 contains 13 residues. The DNA for the CDR3 is TGCGCCAGCAGTGAGTCGAGCTTCAATGAGCAGTTCTTC. Its protein is CASSESSFNEQFF.

This clone was seen a few times. V is TRBV27 and J is TRBJ1-5, with 10 bases lining up with TRBD1. The V gene end was trimmed by 5 bases and the J gene end by 3 bases; junction bases not matched to a gene: 10. CDR1 is MNHEY, CDR2 SMNVEV, per germline (reference sequence). The CDR3 loop spans 17 amino acids. The CDR3 spells CASSPFRTGGINQPQHF. CDR3 sequence (DNA): TGTGCCAGCAGTCCCTTTCGGACAGGGGGGATCAATCAGCCCCAGCATTTT.

This clone is a singleton in its sample. The J gene is TRBJ1-1, the V gene TRBV5-1, with D possibly TRBD1 on 6 matching bases. Germline values: CDR1 SGHRS, CDR2 YFSETQ. The CDR3 sequence is 15 residues long. Trimming shortened V by 3 bases and J by 3 bases, and 15 bases separated the two germline ends. The CDR3 bases are TGCGCCAGCAGCTCCTCCGGGGGGCTGGACACTGAAGCTTTCTTT. Residues: CASSSSGGLDTEAFF. Variable domain in full (rest from reference TRBV5-1 and TRBJ1-1): KAGVTQTPRYLIKTRGQQVTLSCSPISGHRSVSWYQQTPGQGLQFLFEYFSETQRNKGNFPGRFSGRQFSNSRSEMNVSTLELGDSALYLCASSSSGGLDTEAFFGQGTRLTVV.

There are a few counts of this clone. The CDR3 DNA is TGTGCCAGCAGCTTATTCCAGGGGGCAGCCGGGGAGCTGTTTTTT. Residues: CASSLFQGAAGELFF. The J gene is TRBJ2-2, the V gene TRBV7-8, with 8 bases identical to TRBD1. There are 15 residues in the CDR3. J gave up 6 bases and V 2 bases, and 5 bases lay outside the gene matches. Germline CDR1 is SGHVS and CDR2 is FQNEAQ. The full variable domain, rest sourced from reference TRBV7-8 and TRBJ2-2, is GAGVSQSPRYKVAKRGQDVALRCDPISGHVSLFWYQQALGQGPEFLTYFQNEAQLDKSGLPSDRFFAERPEGSVSTLKIQRTQQEDSAVYLCASSLFQGAAGELFFGEGSRLTVL.

The chain links TRBV28 to TRBJ2-2; 7 bases are shared with TRBD1. The CDR3 extends over 16 amino acids. Germline assignment: CDR1 MDHEN and CDR2 SYDVKM. V dropped 7 bases and J dropped 0; count of bases not matched to a gene: 8. The DNA of the CDR3 is TGTGCCAGCACCTCCGGGACAGTTTCGAACACCGGGGAGCTGTTTTTT. Its translation is CASTSGTVSNTGELFF.

The chain links TRBV4-2 to TRBJ1-2, with 7 bases aligning to TRBD1. Germline CDR1 is LGHNA and CDR2 is YNFKEQ. Trimming at V came to 3 bases and at J to 3 bases, leaving 13 bases not matched to a gene. The length of the CDR3 is 17 residues. CDR3 bases: TGTGCCAGCAGCCACCGCAACCTAGGGACAGAGGACTATGGCTACACCTTC. This codes for CASSHRNLGTEDYGYTF.

The rearrangement uses TRBV19 and TRBJ1-5; TRBD1 agrees at 11 bases. V shed 7 bases, J shed 3 bases, and the junction held 8 bases outside the gene matches. The CDR3 consists of 16 residues. Germline V CDR1 and CDR2: LNHDA, SQIVND (reference sequence). In DNA form, the CDR3 reads TGTGCCAGTATTCCTCCGGGACAGGGGGTCAATCAGCCCCAGCATTTT. This codes for CASIPPGQGVNQPQHF.

This clone was detected only a few times. V gene TRBV5-6 combines with J gene TRBJ1-5, with a weak D call TRBD1 (5 bases). The CDR3 has 16 amino acids. V lost 1 base, J lost 0 bases, and 11 bases lay in between. Germline CDR1 SGHDT, CDR2 YYEEEE. CDR3 coding DNA: TGTGCCAGCAGCTTGTGGGGCAGGGTTAGCAATCAGCCCCAGCATTTT. It yields the protein CASSLWGRVSNQPQHF.

As for this clone: The junction and the germline gene differ at one end; a read error may be behind it. The CDR3 loop is CSSTSSADTQYF. In DNA, the CDR3 is TGTTCCAGCACCTCCTCCGCAGATACGCAGTATTTT. V and J are TRBV7-9 and TRBJ2-3; D is unresolved. This CDR3 spans 12 amino acids. Germline V gene data show CDR1 as SEHNR and CDR2 as FQNEAQ (reference sequence).

The chain has TRBV10-1 and TRBJ1-3; D ambiguous. Looked up from germline, CDR1 is WNHNN and CDR2 is SYGVQD (reference sequence). This CDR3 is 13 amino acids long. Trimming took 6 bases from V and 2 from J, leaving 8 bases between them. The CDR3 is CASRASPGNTIYF. Here the CDR3 DNA reads TGCGCCAGCAGAGCCTCCCCTGGAAACACCATATATTTT.